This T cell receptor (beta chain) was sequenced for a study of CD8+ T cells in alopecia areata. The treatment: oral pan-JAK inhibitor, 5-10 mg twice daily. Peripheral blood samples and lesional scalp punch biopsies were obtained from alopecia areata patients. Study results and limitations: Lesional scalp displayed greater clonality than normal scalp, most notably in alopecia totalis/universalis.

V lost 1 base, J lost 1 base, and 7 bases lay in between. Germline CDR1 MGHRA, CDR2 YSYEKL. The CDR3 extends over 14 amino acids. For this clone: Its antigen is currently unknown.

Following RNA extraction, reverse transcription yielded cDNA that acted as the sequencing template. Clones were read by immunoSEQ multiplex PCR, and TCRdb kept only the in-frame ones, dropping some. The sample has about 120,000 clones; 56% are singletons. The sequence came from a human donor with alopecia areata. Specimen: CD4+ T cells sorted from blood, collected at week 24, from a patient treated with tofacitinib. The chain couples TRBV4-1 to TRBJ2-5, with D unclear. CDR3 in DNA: TGCGCCAGCAGCCAAGGAGGAGTCCAAGAGACCCAGTACTTC. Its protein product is CASSQGGVQETQYF.